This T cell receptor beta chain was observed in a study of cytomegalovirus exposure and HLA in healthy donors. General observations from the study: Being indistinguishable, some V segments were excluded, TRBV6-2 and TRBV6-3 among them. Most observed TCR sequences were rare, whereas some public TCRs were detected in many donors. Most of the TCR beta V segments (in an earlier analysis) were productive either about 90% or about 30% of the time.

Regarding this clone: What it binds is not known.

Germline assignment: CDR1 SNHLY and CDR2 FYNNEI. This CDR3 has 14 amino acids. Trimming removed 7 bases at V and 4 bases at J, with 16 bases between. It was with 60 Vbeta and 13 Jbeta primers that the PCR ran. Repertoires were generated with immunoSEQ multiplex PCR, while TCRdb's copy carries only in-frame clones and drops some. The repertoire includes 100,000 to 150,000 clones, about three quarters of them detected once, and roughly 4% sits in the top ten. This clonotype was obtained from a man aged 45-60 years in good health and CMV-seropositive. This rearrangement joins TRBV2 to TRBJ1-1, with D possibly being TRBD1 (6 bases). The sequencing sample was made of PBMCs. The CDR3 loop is CASTAWGRVTEAFF. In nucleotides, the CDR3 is TGTGCCAGCACCGCTTGGGGGCGAGTCACTGAAGCTTTCTTT.